The T cell receptor beta chain under discussion was sequenced for a study of blood T cell repertoires in COVID-19. Study overall: Researchers got acute and convalescent COVID-19 samples from the United States, Italy and Spain. T cells, B-cell-depleted T cells, or PBMCs supplied cDNA or gDNA.

Trimming left V 4 bases short and J 4 bases short, with 13 bases between. The CDR3 is made up of 15 amino acids. Germline loops: CDR1 SGHVS, CDR2 FQNEAQ. In the original analysis: Quantification of nucleated cells was approximated via reference gene primer amplification. Repertoires were generated with immunoSEQ multiplex PCR, while TCRdb's copy carries only in-frame clones and drops some. The DNA gave D and trimming, while V, J and clone size come from that table. The top ten hold approximately 0.84% of the sample, which has approximately 270,000 clones, roughly 90% seen once. The gene calls are TRBV7-8 and TRBJ2-2; TRBD1 is a possible D gene (6 bases). The source material was peripheral blood. This clonotype originated in a young man with acute or convalescent COVID-19. CDR3 bases: TGTGCCAGCAGCTACCAGGGGTCGACCACCGGGGAGCTGTTTTTT. Amino acids: CASSYQGSTTGELFF.